The present T cell receptor (beta chain) was sequenced within a study of CD8+ T cells in alopecia areata. The study, taken as a whole, reports: Compared with mice, patients displayed less clear TCR sharing, possibly for HLA-related reasons.

This clone was counted once. Its target is not known. Reverse transcription of extracted RNA yielded cDNA, which provided the sequencing template. Measured with immunoSEQ multiplex PCR; TCRdb has only the in-frame clones, and not every one. This table holds some 170,000 clones, roughly 66% found once. Trimming cost V 4 bases and J 3 bases; bases outside gene matches: 5. The CDR3 is 15 residues long. Germline CDR1 PRHDT, CDR2 FYEKMQ (reference sequence). Specimen: CD8+ T cells sorted from blood, collected at week 0. This clonotype was obtained from a human donor with alopecia areata. This chain connects TRBV13 to TRBJ1-2; 10 bases align to TRBD1. As DNA, the CDR3 is TGTGCCAGCAGCTCGGGGACAGGGGCTTACTATGGCTACACCTTC. It translates to CASSSGTGAYYGYTF.